These 15 T cell receptor beta chains came from one sample sequenced in a study of CD8+ T cells in alopecia areata. Extracted from the samples, RNA was reverse transcribed into cDNA to serve as the sequencing template. Clones were read by immunoSEQ multiplex PCR, and TCRdb kept only the in-frame ones, dropping some. The table records tens of thousands of clones, around 80% of them present only once. The sequenced sample was NKG2D-low CD8+ T cells sorted from blood. These receptors all stem from a human donor with alopecia areata.

V and J are TRBV5-6 and TRBJ1-1, with D uncertain. This CDR3 has 16 amino acids. V lost 1 base and J lost 2, with 15 bases in between. Germline loops: CDR1 SGHDT, CDR2 YYEEEE. CDR3 in amino acids: CASSLMRSGPNTEAFF. DNA of the CDR3: TGTGCCAGCAGCTTGATGCGATCCGGACCAAACACTGAAGCTTTCTTT.

The chain couples TRBV29-1 to TRBJ2-3; D is undetermined. V gave up 5 bases and J gave up 3 bases, with 9 bases separating them. The CDR3 has 12 residues. Looked up from germline, CDR1 is SQVTM and CDR2 is ANQGSEA. CDR3 sequence (DNA): TGCAGCGTTCTGACCGAGACAGATACGCAGTATTTT. Translating it yields CSVLTETDTQYF.

The V gene is TRBV7-2, the J gene TRBJ2-1, with a possible D match to TRBD1 (5 bases). V was pared by 5 bases and J by 7 bases, with 12 bases between. The CDR3 contains 13 residues. CDR1 is SGHTA and CDR2 is FQGNSA in the germline V gene. This CDR3 is CASSTWTLNEQFF. CDR3 DNA sequence: TGTGCCAGCAGCACATGGACACTTAATGAGCAGTTCTTC. The full variable domain, rest sourced from reference TRBV7-2 and TRBJ2-1, is GAGVSQSPSNKVTEKGKDVELRCDPISGHTALYWYRQSLGQGLEFLIYFQGNSAPDKSGLPSDRFSAERTGGSVSTLTIQRTQQEDSAVYLCASSTWTLNEQFFGPGTRLTVL.

This chain links TRBV6-1 with TRBJ2-7; TRBD1 or TRBD2 may be the D gene (5 bases each). Deletions cut 8 bases from V and 3 bases from J, with 8 bases between. CDR1 and CDR2 from the germline V gene are MNHNS and SASEGT. This CDR3 has 11 residues. The CDR3 here is CASGDGYEQYF. The CDR3 DNA reads TGTGCCAGCGGGGACGGCTACGAGCAGTACTTC.

This chain joins TRBV27 and TRBJ2-7; D might be TRBD1 (5 bases). The V end was cut by 2 bases, the J end by 1 base, with 12 bases between. The CDR3 runs 15 residues. Per germline, CDR1 MNHEY and CDR2 SMNVEV (reference sequence). In nucleotides, the CDR3 is TGTGCCAGCAGTTTAGCGACAGTCTCATCCTACGAGCAGTACTTC. Protein: CASSLATVSSYEQYF.

The chain combines TRBV30 with TRBJ2-1; TRBD2 might be the D (5 bases). From germline, CDR1 is GTSNPN and CDR2 SVGIG (reference sequence). This CDR3 has 15 amino acids. Trimming stripped 0 bases from V and 7 bases from J, with 16 bases between. The CDR3 is CAWSVLEGLGNEQFF. Written as DNA, the CDR3 is TGTGCCTGGAGTGTACTCGAGGGCTTAGGGAATGAGCAGTTCTTC.

The chain employs TRBV4-2 and TRBJ2-7, with a possible D match to TRBD1 (6 bases). The CDR3 has 16 amino acids. V was pared by 0 bases and J by 5 bases, with 17 bases between. Germline lookup yields CDR1 LGHNA and CDR2 YNFKEQ. CDR3 region: CASSQDPQGTVDEQYF. The CDR3 nucleotides are TGTGCCAGCAGCCAAGATCCTCAGGGGACGGTGGACGAGCAGTACTTC.

The chain has TRBV6-1 and TRBJ2-7; 7 nucleotides align to TRBD1. J lost 3 bases, V lost 2 bases, and 7 bases had no gene match. The CDR3 is 15 residues long. Germline loops: CDR1 MNHNS, CDR2 SASEGT. DNA for the CDR3: TGTGCCAGCAGTGAAAGGGACAGCCCCTTCTACGAGCAGTACTTC. This codes for CASSERDSPFYEQYF.

The chain has TRBV27 and TRBJ1-5; unclear D gene. The CDR3 runs 14 residues. The V and J ends lost 6 bases and 0 bases respectively, with 9 bases between them. Germline V gives CDR1 MNHEY, CDR2 SMNVEV (reference sequence). This CDR3 reads CASSAAGSNQPQHF. As DNA, the CDR3 is TGTGCCAGCAGCGCGGCGGGTAGCAATCAGCCCCAGCATTTT.

This chain uses TRBV6-5 with TRBJ2-1, with D perhaps assigned TRBD1 or TRBD2 (6 bases each). V was shortened by 6 bases and J by 6 bases, with 9 bases between the two germline ends. Germline CDR1 is MNHEY and CDR2 is SVGAGI. The CDR3 spans 12 residues. CDR3 region: CASSGGGNEQFF. The DNA for the CDR3 is TGTGCCAGCAGCGGAGGGGGCAATGAGCAGTTCTTC.

The gene calls are TRBV5-1 and TRBJ2-7, with 7 bases fitting TRBD1. V shed 3 bases, J shed 2 bases, and the junction held 11 bases outside the gene matches. This CDR3 has 16 amino acids. Germline CDR1 is SGHRS and CDR2 is YFSETQ. The CDR3 DNA reads as TGCGCCAGCAGCTCGAGAATGGACAGGACCACCTACGAGCAGTACTTC. The encoded protein is CASSSRMDRTTYEQYF.

In this sample, this clone turned up once. A read error is likely, as this CDR3 ends without the conserved phenylalanine or tryptophan. Because the CDR3's place on the DNA is in doubt, the DNA is left out and the CDR3 is given as listed by TCRdb. The chain employs TRBV23-1 and TRBJ2-7. TRBV23-1 is an open reading frame whose function is uncertain. The CDR3 is 13 amino acids long, termini counted. The CDR3 here is CASSQSNCFGAGL.

The chain uses TRBV7-9 and TRBJ2-1, with D possibly being TRBD2 (6 bases). V lost 1 base to trimming and J lost 8 bases, with 15 bases between them. From germline, CDR1 is SEHNR and CDR2 FQNEAQ (reference sequence). The CDR3 extends over 15 amino acids. CDR3 region: CASSLELGSSDEQFF. CDR3 bases: TGTGCCAGCAGCTTAGAGCTCGGGTCTAGCGATGAGCAGTTCTTC. The variable domain in full, completed from reference TRBV7-9 and TRBJ2-1, reads DTGVSQNPRHKITKRGQNVTFRCDPISEHNRLYWYRQTLGQGPEFLTYFQNEAQLEKSRLLSDRFSAERPKGSFSTLEIQRTEQGDSAMYLCASSLELGSSDEQFFGPGTRLTVL.

CDR3 loop: CAWSPSGDEQYF. In DNA, the CDR3 is TGTGCCTGGAGTCCTTCCGGAGACGAGCAGTACTTC. The chain recombines TRBV30 with TRBJ2-7; no reliable D call. Trimming left V 2 bases short and J 5 bases short, with 10 bases between. From germline, CDR1 is GTSNPN and CDR2 SVGIG (reference sequence). The length of the CDR3 is 12 residues.

V is TRBV27 and J is TRBJ1-1; D gene ambiguous. Germline values: CDR1 MNHEY, CDR2 SMNVEV (reference sequence). Deletions cut 6 bases from V and 7 bases from J, with 12 bases between. The CDR3 totals 12 residues. The CDR3 region is CASRKGYREAFF. In nucleotides, the CDR3 is TGTGCCAGCAGAAAAGGCTATCGTGAAGCTTTCTTT.